Listed below are T cell receptor beta chains from one sample, sequenced in a study of T-cell memory formation after mild COVID-19. One entry per CDR3 protein results from TCRdb running MiXCR on the 5' RACE reads. The data hold some 29,000 distinct CDR3 sequences, with more than 15% observed a single time. The sample was PBMCs or a T cell subset sorted from them (not recorded which). Every receptor here comes from an adult who had mild COVID-19 (a few samples of this study predate the infection). Cell type and time point are not known. CDR3s include the opening cysteine and the closing phenylalanine or tryptophan. The D gene is left open where the match is weak. Some rows mark clone size as missing; the rest say once, few, many or name a class of expanded clone.

>TRBV12-3/TRBV12-4|TRBJ1-5|many|TRBD1
TGTGCCAGCAGTTTAGGACAGGGGCGGAATCAGCCCCAGCATTTT
CASSLGQGRNQPQHF
>TRBV5-1|TRBJ2-5|many|TRBD2
TGCGCCAGCAGCCCAGGACTAGTGAAAGAGACCCAGTACTTC
CASSPGLVKETQYF
>TRBV7-3|TRBJ2-7|few|TRBD2
TGTGCCAGCAGCTCGCAAGCGGGAGGGGGCGAGCAGTACTTC
CASSSQAGGGEQYF
>TRBV29-1|TRBJ1-2|.|.
TGCAGCGCCGCAGATATTTCCAACTATGGCTACACCTTC
CSAADISNYGYTF
>TRBV20-1|TRBJ1-1|many|.
TGCAGTGCTAGGCGGGGATCTGAAGCTTTCTTT
CSARRGSEAFF
>TRBV24-1|TRBJ1-2|many|TRBD1
TGTGCCACCTCGACAGGGGGCGATTTTGGCTACACCTTC
CATSTGGDFGYTF
>TRBV7-9|TRBJ2-5|many|.
TGTGCCAGCAGCTTGATGGCTACCAAGCAAGAGACCCAGTACTTC
CASSLMATKQETQYF
>TRBV12-3/TRBV12-4|TRBJ2-7|few|.
TGTGCCAGCACCTCTAGCAACTACGAGCAGTACTTC
CASTSSNYEQYF
>TRBV24-1|TRBJ2-2|many|TRBD1
TGTGCCACCAGTGATCCGGGACAGGGGAACGGGGAGCTGTTTTTT
CATSDPGQGNGELFF
>TRBV4-2|TRBJ1-6|many|.
TGTGCCAGCAGCCAAGATGAGTCCGGGACCGCTTATTCACCCCTCCACTTT
CASSQDESGTAYSPLHF
>TRBV6-2/TRBV6-3|TRBJ2-3|many|.
TGTGCCAGCAGTTACTCGACTGGATCAGATACGCAGTATTTT
CASSYSTGSDTQYF
>TRBV4-1|TRBJ2-1|.|.
TGCGCCAGCAGCCAAGTCTGTGGCGACTCCTACAATGAGCAGTTCTTC
CASSQVCGDSYNEQFF
>TRBV20-1|TRBJ1-1|few|TRBD1
TGCAGTGCTAGAGATCCGAGACAGGGGGGGAACACTGAAGCTTTCTTT
CSARDPRQGGNTEAFF
>TRBV12-3/TRBV12-4|TRBJ1-3|many|.
TGTGCCAGCAGGGGGACGGGCTCTGGAAACACCATATATTTT
CASRGTGSGNTIYF
>TRBV6-6|TRBJ2-5|.|TRBD2
TGTGCCAGCAGTGTCGGACTAGCGGGGATTCGAGAGACCCAGTACTTC
CASSVGLAGIRETQYF
>TRBV5-6|TRBJ2-2|medium-sized|.
TGTGCCAGCAGCTTGGCTGAAAACACCGGGGAGCTGTTTTTT
CASSLAENTGELFF
>TRBV7-3|TRBJ2-1|many|.
TGTGCCAGCAGCCCCGGGTCCTACAATGAGCAGTTCTTC
CASSPGSYNEQFF
>TRBV4-1|TRBJ2-7|many|TRBD1
TGCGCCAGCAGTTTACAGGGGGCGAGCTCCTACGAGCAGTACTTC
CASSLQGASSYEQYF
>TRBV18|TRBJ1-1|.|TRBD1
TGTGCCAGCTCGCCCCAGGGGGGGCGGAACACTGAAGCTTTCTTT
CASSPQGGRNTEAFF
>TRBV7-3|TRBJ2-2|many|.
TGTGCCAGCAGCCCCGGAGGAGGAACCGGGGAGCTGTTTTTT
CASSPGGGTGELFF
>TRBV27|TRBJ1-5|few|.
TGTGCCAGCAGTCAAAGTTACAGCTATAGCAATCAGCCCCAGCATTTT
CASSQSYSYSNQPQHF
>TRBV20-1|TRBJ1-1|many|TRBD1
TGCAGTGCTAGAGATGGAGCAGGGGGCTTCACTGAAGCTTTCTTT
CSARDGAGGFTEAFF
>TRBV5-4|TRBJ2-5|many|.
TGTGCCAGCAGGAAAGGCCGGGACGAAAAAGAGACCCAGTACTTC
CASRKGRDEKETQYF
>TRBV9|TRBJ2-3|.|TRBD1
TGTGCCAGCAGCGTAGAGGGACAGGGCACAGATACGCAGTATTTT
CASSVEGQGTDTQYF
>TRBV12-3/TRBV12-4|TRBJ2-2|.|.
TGTGCCAGCAGCCTAGTTGGAAGGGCCCACACCGGGGAGCTGTTTTTT
CASSLVGRAHTGELFF
>TRBV18|TRBJ1-1|.|.
TGTGCCAGCTCACCACTGGTCGGGGGCCGCGCTGAAGCTTTCTTT
CASSPLVGGRAEAFF
>TRBV4-3|TRBJ2-7|.|TRBD1
TGCGCCAGCAGCCCACAGGGGACCCAGGTTATCTACGAGCAGTACTTC
CASSPQGTQVIYEQYF
>TRBV6-5|TRBJ1-2|many|TRBD1
TGTGCCAGCAGTTACCTTCTAGCGGGACAGGGGGGCTATGGCTACACCTTC
CASSYLLAGQGGYGYTF
>TRBV6-5|TRBJ1-1|many|TRBD1
TGTGCCAGCAGTTACCTCCCACAGGGGGATACTGAAGCTTTCTTT
CASSYLPQGDTEAFF
>TRBV7-6|TRBJ2-1|many|.
TGTGCCAGCAGCTCCTTAGCGTTCGGAACCTACAATGAGCAGTTCTTC
CASSSLAFGTYNEQFF
>TRBV29-1|TRBJ2-7|medium-sized|TRBD1
TGCAGCGCCACCGGGACAGCAACCTACGAGCAGTACTTC
CSATGTATYEQYF
>TRBV12-3/TRBV12-4|TRBJ1-1|.|.
TGTGCCAGCAGCGACCCTCAGGACGGCGCTGAAGCTTTCTTT
CASSDPQDGAEAFF
>TRBV5-1|TRBJ1-4|many|TRBD1
TGCGCCAGCAGCACAGGGGGCCTTAATGAAAAACTGTTTTTT
CASSTGGLNEKLFF
>TRBV7-2|TRBJ1-2|many|TRBD1
TGTGCCAGCAGCTTAGGGGCCCGACAGGGGGGTGGCTACACCTTC
CASSLGARQGGGYTF
>TRBV6-6|TRBJ2-7|.|TRBD1
TGTGCCAGCAGTTACTCTTGGGACAGGGACTACTACGAGCAGTACTTC
CASSYSWDRDYYEQYF
>TRBV5-1|TRBJ1-1|many|TRBD1
TGCGCCAGCAGCTCTGGACAGGGGGCAAGGAGCACTGAAGCTTTCTTT
CASSSGQGARSTEAFF
>TRBV7-2|TRBJ2-3|many|.
TGTGCCAGCAGCTTAGCGGGGGGACGGGATACGCAGTATTTT
CASSLAGGRDTQYF
>TRBV7-8|TRBJ2-7|many|.
TGTGCCAGCAGCTCAGGCCAGGCCCTTTACGAGCAGTACTTC
CASSSGQALYEQYF
>TRBV7-8|TRBJ2-3|many|.
TGTGCCAGCAGCTTAGGAGGGGGGCGGACAGATACGCAGTATTTT
CASSLGGGRTDTQYF
>TRBV18|TRBJ1-2|.|.
TGTGCCAGCTCACCAAAAGCATGGGAGAGAGGTGGCTACACCTTC
CASSPKAWERGGYTF
>TRBV2|TRBJ2-1|many|TRBD2
TGTGCCAGCATTCTACTAGCGGGGTACAATGAGCAGTTCTTC
CASILLAGYNEQFF
>TRBV5-1|TRBJ1-1|many|TRBD1
TGCGCCAGCAGCGGAGAGGGACAGCCGGCTTTCTTT
CASSGEGQPAFF
>TRBV3-1|TRBJ1-1|many|.
TGTGCCAGCAGCCAAGGCAGGGCCACTGAAGCTTTCTTT
CASSQGRATEAFF
>TRBV30|TRBJ2-3|few|.
TGTGCCTGGACCGGAGGGGAAGAAGGCACAGATACGCAGTATTTT
CAWTGGEEGTDTQYF
>TRBV7-9|TRBJ2-3|many|TRBD2
TGTGCCAGCAGCTTCAGAGGGAGGGGCACAGATACGCAGTATTTT
CASSFRGRGTDTQYF
>TRBV7-9|TRBJ2-7|many|TRBD2
TGTGCCAGCAGCTTAGACCCCGTGCTCGGGAGGACCCCTAACGAGCAGTACTTC
CASSLDPVLGRTPNEQYF
>TRBV5-1|TRBJ1-1|many|.
TGCGCCAGCAGCGTGGACTGGCCGGGGGCCGCTGAAGCTTTCTTT
CASSVDWPGAAEAFF
>TRBV3-1|TRBJ2-5|many|.
TGTGCCAGCAGCTTGCGAGAGACCCAGTACTTC
CASSLRETQYF
>TRBV15|TRBJ2-3|medium-sized|.
TGTGCCACCAGCAGAGGGGCCCGGGACGATACGCAGTATTTT
CATSRGARDDTQYF
>TRBV24-1|TRBJ2-7|many|.
TGTGCCACCAGTGAGGGACGTCGGGAGCAGTACTTC
CATSEGRREQYF
>TRBV29-1|TRBJ2-5|many|.
TGCAGCGTCGGGGCGCGTGAGACCCAGTACTTC
CSVGARETQYF
>TRBV7-3|TRBJ2-5|many|.
TGTGCCAGCAGGTGGGGGGCAGCCCCGCAAGAGACCCAGTACTTC
CASRWGAAPQETQYF